What follows are 27 T cell receptor beta chains derived from one specimen sequenced in a study of blood T cells in healthy people across ages. Through a sample-barcoded 5' primer and a J-beta primer mix, a second PCR was run for roughly 7 to 11 cycles. TCRdb reanalysed the 5' RACE reads using MiXCR and keeps one entry per CDR3 protein. The data contain some 640,000 distinct CDR3 sequences, around 45% of them singletons. Input material: blood. The source is a woman in her fifties or sixties in good health.

There are a few counts of this clonotype. J is TRBJ2-7 and V is TRBV6-1; 8 bases align to TRBD2. Germline loops: CDR1 MNHNS, CDR2 SASEGT. With 8 bases clipped from V and 4 bases from J, the junction kept 22 bases outside the gene matches. This CDR3 contains 18 residues. For the CDR3, the DNA is TGTGCCAGCGCTAGAGCGGGACTAGAAGGGGAAGGATCTTACGAGCAGTACTTC. This codes for CASARAGLEGEGSYEQYF.

This rearrangement joins TRBV6-2 or TRBV6-3 to TRBJ1-5; perhaps TRBD1 as D (6 bases). CDR1 is MNHEY, CDR2 SVGEGT, per germline. This CDR3 contains 14 residues. V lost 4 bases and J 5 bases, leaving 12 bases between the germline ends. Here the CDR3 reads CASSSTGRDQPQHF. CDR3 DNA: TGTGCCAGCAGTTCAACAGGGAGGGATCAGCCCCAGCATTTT.

The V and J genes are TRBV20-1 and TRBJ2-5; 10 bases are a match to TRBD2. CDR3 size: 15 residues. The V gene's germline CDR1 is DFQATT and CDR2 SNEGSKA (reference sequence). The J segment lost 11 bases and the V segment lost 5 bases, leaving 17 bases of the junction unmatched. CDR3 sequence: CSAQWASGGYNEQYF. The DNA for the CDR3 is TGCAGTGCTCAGTGGGCTAGCGGGGGCTACAATGAGCAGTACTTC.

About this clonotype: A read error may explain this, as a much larger clone is one base away. The chain employs TRBV6-6 and TRBJ2-1, with D possibly matching TRBD1 (5 bases). The J call could be wrong; TRBJ2-7 is a better fit for the DNA end. This CDR3 comprises 15 residues. The V gene's germline CDR1 is MNHNY and CDR2 SVGAGI (reference sequence). The chain's CDR3 is CASSKGLVVYNEQYF. CDR3 nucleotides: TGTGCCAGCAGTAAGGGGCTGGTGGTCTACAATGAGCAGTACTTC.

The V and J genes are TRBV7-9 and TRBJ2-1; D is ambiguous. Trimming removed 11 bases at V and 2 bases at J, with 16 bases between. The CDR3 loop spans 14 amino acids. Germline V gene lookup returns CDR1 SEHNR and CDR2 FQNEAQ (reference sequence). The CDR3 loop is CAESLGIPYNEQFF. In nucleotides, the CDR3 is TGTGCCGAGTCCTTGGGGATACCCTACAATGAGCAGTTCTTC.

The chain carries TRBV6-2 or TRBV6-3 and TRBJ2-3, with 10 bases identical to TRBD2. The V segment lost 5 bases and the J segment 3 bases; nucleotides outside the gene matches: 8. Germline lookup yields CDR1 MNHEY and CDR2 SVGEGT. The CDR3 sequence is 16 residues long. The CDR3 coding sequence is TGTGCCAGCAGTCCCTTTAGCGGGGGGAAGACAGATACGCAGTATTTT. Amino acid sequence: CASSPFSGGKTDTQYF.

V gene TRBV10-3 combines with J gene TRBJ2-3, with a possible D match to TRBD1 (5 bases). The CDR3 is made up of 11 amino acids. Trimming stripped 4 bases from V and 7 bases from J, with 6 bases between. From germline, CDR1 is ENHRY and CDR2 SYGVKD. The CDR3 spells CAISGGNTQYF. CDR3 DNA sequence: TGTGCCATCAGTGGGGGCAATACGCAGTATTTT.

This clonotype was detected only a few times. The V and J genes are TRBV29-1 and TRBJ2-5; weak D call: TRBD2 (5 bases). Trimming stripped 8 bases from V and 11 bases from J, with 24 bases between. The V gene's germline CDR1 is SQVTM and CDR2 ANQGSEA. CDR3 length: 13 residues. The CDR3 reads CSIPGLADNEQYF. CDR3 nucleotides: TGCAGCATCCCGGGCCTAGCAGACAATGAGCAGTACTTC.

This clonotype was counted only a few times. The gene calls are TRBV20-1 and TRBJ1-1, with D uncertain. V dropped 4 bases and J dropped 8 bases, with 14 bases sitting between them. Germline V lookup: CDR1 DFQATT, CDR2 SNEGSKA (reference sequence). The length of the CDR3 is 12 residues. For the CDR3, the DNA is TGCAGTGCTAAACGGGAGCACTTCGAAGCTTTCTTT. As protein: CSAKREHFEAFF.

The chain uses TRBV29-1 and TRBJ2-5; 9 bases fit TRBD1. Germline-derived CDR1 and CDR2 are SQVTM and ANQGSEA. The CDR3 is 17 residues long. V lost 3 bases and J lost 5; bases outside the gene matches: 16. The CDR3 DNA follows: TGCAGCGTTGAGAGAACAGGGGGCGCCGGGATGTCGGAGACCCAGTACTTC. It translates to CSVERTGGAGMSETQYF.

This clonotype was picked up a small number of times. The V and J genes are TRBV7-9 and TRBJ1-2; D is perhaps TRBD1 (5 bases). Looked up from germline, CDR1 is SEHNR and CDR2 is FQNEAQ (reference sequence). CDR3 length: 14 amino acids. Trimming took 4 bases from V and 4 from J, leaving 13 bases between them. The CDR3 protein is CASSSSGGTYGYTF. CDR3 nucleotides: TGTGCCAGCAGCTCCTCGGGAGGGACCTATGGCTACACCTTC.

The V gene is TRBV29-1, the J gene TRBJ1-4; D is unresolved. Germline-derived CDR1 and CDR2 are SQVTM and ANQGSEA. There are 15 residues in the CDR3. V shed 0 bases and J shed 3 bases, with 11 bases lying between them. Here the CDR3 reads CSVEEGGGPNEKLFF. The CDR3 DNA reads TGCAGCGTTGAAGAGGGAGGAGGCCCTAATGAAAAACTGTTTTTT.

The chain combines TRBV7-9 with TRBJ2-1; maybe TRBD2 (6 bases). V gave up 5 bases and J gave up 8 bases, with 19 bases separating them. Germline CDR1 is SEHNR and CDR2 is FQNEAQ (reference sequence). The CDR3 runs 15 residues. The DNA for the CDR3 is TGTGCCAGCAGCGAGGGACTCCTCGGTTTGGATGAGCAGTTCTTC. Its protein product is CASSEGLLGLDEQFF.

The chain couples TRBV28 to TRBJ1-4; the match to TRBD1 covers 11 bases. V lost 5 bases to trimming and J lost 10 bases; unmatched junction nucleotides: 12. The CDR3 length is 16 residues. Per the germline V gene, CDR1 is MDHEN and CDR2 is SYDVKM. The CDR3 DNA follows: TGTGCCAGCAGTCCGTCCGGGACAGGGGGACGAGGAAAACTGTTTTTT. It is translated as CASSPSGTGGRGKLFF.

The gene calls are TRBV7-2 and TRBJ2-5, with unresolved D. The J call may be wrong; the DNA end is better matched by TRBJ2-4. Germline-derived CDR1 and CDR2 are SGHTA and FQGNSA. The CDR3 extends over 15 amino acids. DNA of the CDR3: TGTGCCAGCAGCCCAAAAGGATTAGCCAAAAACATTCAGTACTTC. It is translated as CASSPKGLAKNIQYF.

This clonotype was detected only once. The V gene is TRBV29-1, the J gene TRBJ2-1; TRBD2 agrees at 10 bases. This CDR3 comprises 15 residues. Trimming at V came to 7 bases and at J to 12 bases, leaving 18 bases not matched to a gene. The V gene's germline CDR1 is SQVTM and CDR2 ANQGSEA. The CDR3 coding sequence is TGCAGCGCCTGGCAGGAGCGGGAGGGCCGGTGCGGGCAGTTCTTC. Translating it yields CSAWQEREGRCGQFF.

V and J are TRBV29-1 and TRBJ2-5; 15 nucleotides align to TRBD2. CDR3 length: 15 amino acids. V lost 6 bases to trimming and J lost 4 bases; unmatched junction nucleotides: 6. Germline values: CDR1 SQVTM, CDR2 ANQGSEA. For the CDR3, the DNA is TGCAGCGTGTGGACTAGCGGGAGGGGGAGAGAGACCCAGTACTTC. Residues: CSVWTSGRGRETQYF.

This clonotype was recorded many times. The J gene is TRBJ2-1, the V gene TRBV20-1, with a tentative D call TRBD2 (6 bases). Trimming took 3 bases from V and 2 from J, leaving 11 bases between them. There are 14 residues in the CDR3. Germline V gene data show CDR1 as DFQATT and CDR2 as SNEGSKA (reference sequence). In DNA, the CDR3 is TGCAGTGCTAGCGGACTACCTGCCTACAATGAGCAGTTCTTC. It specifies CSASGLPAYNEQFF.

The J gene is TRBJ2-1, the V gene TRBV7-7, with D maybe TRBD2 (5 bases). Germline V gives CDR1 SSHAT, CDR2 FNYEAQ (reference sequence). The ends were cut back, 5 bases at V and 5 bases at J, with 16 bases in the middle. The CDR3 runs to 15 residues. The CDR3 DNA sequence: TGTGCCAGCAGCCGTGGACGAGCGGCTAACAATGAGCAGTTCTTC. It is translated as CASSRGRAANNEQFF.

This chain links TRBV29-1 with TRBJ2-2, with TRBD2 matching over 9 bases. The CDR3 totals 14 residues. Looked up from germline, CDR1 is SQVTM and CDR2 is ANQGSEA. After removal of 4 bases from V and 6 bases from J, the junction contained 6 bases not matched to a gene. The CDR3 protein is CSVALAGKAGELFF. The CDR3 nucleotides are TGCAGCGTTGCCCTAGCGGGGAAGGCCGGGGAGCTGTTTTTT.

This chain joins TRBV9 and TRBJ1-4; weak D call: TRBD1 (6 bases). The germline CDR1 and CDR2 sequences are SGDLS and YYNGEE. This CDR3 has 14 amino acids. The V and J ends lost 4 bases and 6 bases respectively, with 13 bases between them. The CDR3 region has the DNA TGTGCCAGCAGCCGCAGGGGAGAGGATGAAAAACTGTTTTTT. Its translation is CASSRRGEDEKLFF.

This clonotype was counted a few times. The rearrangement links TRBV3-1 to TRBJ1-6, with D possibly TRBD1 on 6 matching bases. Trimming stripped 4 bases from V and 8 bases from J, with 12 bases between. This CDR3 has 14 residues. Germline CDR1 and CDR2: LGHDT and YNNKEL (reference sequence). CDR3 DNA: TGTGCCAGCAGCCCGGACAGTGGGGATTCACCCCTCCACTTT. It translates to CASSPDSGDSPLHF.

The sample holds a few counts of this clonotype. One base away lies a much larger clone, so this may be a sequencing read error. The chain joins TRBV5-1 to TRBJ2-5; 7 bases agree with TRBD1. With V trimmed by 4 bases and J by 4 bases, 7 bases remained unmatched. The CDR3 is made up of 14 amino acids. Germline CDR1 and CDR2: SGHRS and YFSETQ. The CDR3 region has the DNA TGCGCCAGCAGCGTGGCCACAGGGGTAGAGACCCAGTACTTC. Translated, it gives CASSVATGVETQYF.

The genes are TRBV18 and TRBJ2-4, with D tentatively TRBD1 or TRBD2 (5 bases each). The J call is uncertain, as TRBJ2-7 better fits the DNA end. Germline loops: CDR1 KGHSH, CDR2 LQKENI. This CDR3 region has 14 residues. The DNA for the CDR3 is TGTGCCAGCTCACCGCAGCAGGGAGTCGGCGAGCAGTACTTC. Protein sequence: CASSPQQGVGEQYF.

The sample holds a few counts of this clonotype. The chain has TRBV7-6 and TRBJ2-5; no clear D gene. V shed 2 bases and J shed 3 bases, with 10 bases lying between them. Germline loops: CDR1 SGHVS, CDR2 FNYEAQ. The CDR3 runs to 14 residues. The CDR3 DNA reads TGTGCCAGCAGCTTAAGGCCCAGGAAAGAGACCCAGTACTTC. As protein: CASSLRPRKETQYF.

This chain connects TRBV27 to TRBJ2-3; D is unresolved. The germline gives CDR1 MNHEY, CDR2 SMNVEV (reference sequence). This CDR3 has 10 residues. Trimming took off 9 bases at V and 1 base at J, with 2 bases between the two ends. CDR3 DNA: TGTGCCAGACGCACAGATACGCAGTATTTT. Translating it yields CARRTDTQYF.

This rearrangement joins TRBV29-1 to TRBJ1-2, with 10 bases matching TRBD1. CDR1 and CDR2 (germline): SQVTM, ANQGSEA. The CDR3 spans 13 residues. V dropped 4 bases and J dropped 5; count of bases not matched to a gene: 4. In nucleotides, the CDR3 is TGCAGCGTTGGTGGACAGGGGGAATATGGCTACACCTTC. Translation: CSVGGQGEYGYTF.